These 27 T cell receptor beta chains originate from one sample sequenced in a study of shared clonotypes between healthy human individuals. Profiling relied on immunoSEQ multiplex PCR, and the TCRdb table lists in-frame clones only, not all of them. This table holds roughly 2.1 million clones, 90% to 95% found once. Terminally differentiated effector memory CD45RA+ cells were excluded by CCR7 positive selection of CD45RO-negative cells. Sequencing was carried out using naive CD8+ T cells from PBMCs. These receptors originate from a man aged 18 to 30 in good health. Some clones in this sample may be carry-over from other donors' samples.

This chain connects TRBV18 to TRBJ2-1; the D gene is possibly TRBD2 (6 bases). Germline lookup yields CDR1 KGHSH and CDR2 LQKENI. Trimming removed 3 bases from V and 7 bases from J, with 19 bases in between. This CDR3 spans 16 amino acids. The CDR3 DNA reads TGTGCCAGCTCACCTAACGGGGGAGACCACTGGAATGAGCAGTTCTTC. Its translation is CASSPNGGDHWNEQFF.

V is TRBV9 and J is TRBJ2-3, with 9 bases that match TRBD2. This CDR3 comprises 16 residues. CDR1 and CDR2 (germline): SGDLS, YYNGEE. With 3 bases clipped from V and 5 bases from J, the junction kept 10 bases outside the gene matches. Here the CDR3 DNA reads TGTGCCAGCAGCGCCACTAAGGTAGCGGGAGAAGATACGCAGTATTTT. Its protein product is CASSATKVAGEDTQYF.

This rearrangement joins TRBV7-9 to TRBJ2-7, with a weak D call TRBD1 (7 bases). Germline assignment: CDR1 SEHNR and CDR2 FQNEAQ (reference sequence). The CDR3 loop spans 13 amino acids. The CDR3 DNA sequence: TGTGCGACCCAGGGGGGTGCGCTCTACGAGCAGTACTTC. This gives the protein CATQGGALYEQYF.

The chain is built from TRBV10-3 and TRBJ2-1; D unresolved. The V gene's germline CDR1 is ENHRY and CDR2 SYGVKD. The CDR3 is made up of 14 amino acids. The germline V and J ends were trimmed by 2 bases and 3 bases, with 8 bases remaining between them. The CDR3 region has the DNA TGTGCCATCAGTGAGCCGGCTAGCTACAATGAGCAGTTCTTC. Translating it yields CAISEPASYNEQFF.

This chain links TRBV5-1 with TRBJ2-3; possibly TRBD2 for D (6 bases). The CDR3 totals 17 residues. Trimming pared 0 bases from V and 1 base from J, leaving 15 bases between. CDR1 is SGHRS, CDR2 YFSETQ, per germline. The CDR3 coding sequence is TGCGCCAGCAGCTTGGTGGTTAGCGGTGGGGGCACAGATACGCAGTATTTT. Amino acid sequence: CASSLVVSGGGTDTQYF. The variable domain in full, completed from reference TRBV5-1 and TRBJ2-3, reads KAGVTQTPRYLIKTRGQQVTLSCSPISGHRSVSWYQQTPGQGLQFLFEYFSETQRNKGNFPGRFSGRQFSNSRSEMNVSTLELGDSALYLCASSLVVSGGGTDTQYFGPGTRLTVL.

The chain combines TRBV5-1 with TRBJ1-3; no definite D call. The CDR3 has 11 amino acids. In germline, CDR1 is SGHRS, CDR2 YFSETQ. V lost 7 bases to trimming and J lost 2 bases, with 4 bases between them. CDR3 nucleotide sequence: TGCGCCAGCGGTACTGGAAACACCATATATTTT. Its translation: CASGTGNTIYF.

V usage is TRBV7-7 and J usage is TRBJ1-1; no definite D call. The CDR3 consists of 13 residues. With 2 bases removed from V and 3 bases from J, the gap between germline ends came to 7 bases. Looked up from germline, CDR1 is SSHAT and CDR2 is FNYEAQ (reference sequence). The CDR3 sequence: CASSLRADTEAFF. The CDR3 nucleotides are TGTGCCAGCAGCTTACGGGCCGACACTGAAGCTTTCTTT.

As DNA, the CDR3 is TGTGCCAGCAGGGATTTAGCGGAGGAGCAGTTCTTC. Its translation is CASRDLAEEQFF. The chain employs TRBV5-4 and TRBJ2-1, with D possibly TRBD2 on 6 matching bases. This CDR3 contains 12 residues. The ends were cut back, 5 bases at V and 10 bases at J, with 13 bases in the middle. In germline, CDR1 is SGHNT, CDR2 YYREEE (reference sequence).

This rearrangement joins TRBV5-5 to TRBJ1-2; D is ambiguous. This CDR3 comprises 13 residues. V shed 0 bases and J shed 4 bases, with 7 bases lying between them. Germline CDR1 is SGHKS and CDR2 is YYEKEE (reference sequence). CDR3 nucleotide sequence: TGTGCCAGCAGCTTGGACGGATTCTATGGCTACACCTTC. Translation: CASSLDGFYGYTF.

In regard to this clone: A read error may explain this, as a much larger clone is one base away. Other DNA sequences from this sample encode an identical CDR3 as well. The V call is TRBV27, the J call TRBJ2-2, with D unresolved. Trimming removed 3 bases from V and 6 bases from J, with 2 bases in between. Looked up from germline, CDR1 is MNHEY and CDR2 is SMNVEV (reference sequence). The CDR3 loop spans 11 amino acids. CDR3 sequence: CASSFSGELFF. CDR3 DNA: TGTGCCAGCAGTTTCTCCGGGGAGCTGTTTTTT.

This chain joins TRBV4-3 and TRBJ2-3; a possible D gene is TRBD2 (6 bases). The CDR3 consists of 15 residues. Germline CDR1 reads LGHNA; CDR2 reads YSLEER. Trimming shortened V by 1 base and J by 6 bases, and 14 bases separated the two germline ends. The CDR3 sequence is CASSQGRDHGDTQYF. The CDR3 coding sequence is TGCGCCAGCAGCCAAGGGAGGGACCACGGGGATACGCAGTATTTT.

Written as DNA, the CDR3 is TGTGCCAGCAGCTTAACGAGCGCTTACTCCTACGAGCAGTACTTC. Translating gives CASSLTSAYSYEQYF. The J gene is TRBJ2-7, the V gene TRBV7-9; D is uncertain. Deletions cut 2 bases from V and 0 bases from J, with 11 bases between. Germline CDR1 is SEHNR and CDR2 is FQNEAQ (reference sequence). The CDR3 covers 15 residues.

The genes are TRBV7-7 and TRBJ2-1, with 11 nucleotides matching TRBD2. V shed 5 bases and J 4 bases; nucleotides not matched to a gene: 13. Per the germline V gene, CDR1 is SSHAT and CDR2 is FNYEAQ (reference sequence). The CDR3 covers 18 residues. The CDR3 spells CASSQRYLGLADYNEQFF. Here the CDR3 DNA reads TGTGCCAGCAGCCAGAGGTATCTGGGACTAGCGGATTACAATGAGCAGTTCTTC.

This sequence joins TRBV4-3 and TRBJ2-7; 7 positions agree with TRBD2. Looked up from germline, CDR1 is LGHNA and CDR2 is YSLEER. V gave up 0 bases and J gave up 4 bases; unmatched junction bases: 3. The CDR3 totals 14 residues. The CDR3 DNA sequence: TGCGCCAGCAGCCAAGAAGGGGAGGGTTACGAGCAGTACTTC. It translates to CASSQEGEGYEQYF.

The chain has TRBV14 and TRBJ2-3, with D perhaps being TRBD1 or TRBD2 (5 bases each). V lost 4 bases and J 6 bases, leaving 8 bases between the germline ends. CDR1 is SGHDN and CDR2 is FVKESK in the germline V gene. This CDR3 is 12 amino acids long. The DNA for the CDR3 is TGTGCCAGCAGCCGAAGGGACGATACGCAGTATTTT. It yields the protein CASSRRDDTQYF.

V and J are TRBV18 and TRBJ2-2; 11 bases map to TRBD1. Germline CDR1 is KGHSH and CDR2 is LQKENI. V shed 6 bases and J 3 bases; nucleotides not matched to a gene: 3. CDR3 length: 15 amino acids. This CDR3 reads CASSDRGRDTGELFF. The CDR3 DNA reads TGTGCCAGCTCGGACAGGGGGCGCGACACCGGGGAGCTGTTTTTT.

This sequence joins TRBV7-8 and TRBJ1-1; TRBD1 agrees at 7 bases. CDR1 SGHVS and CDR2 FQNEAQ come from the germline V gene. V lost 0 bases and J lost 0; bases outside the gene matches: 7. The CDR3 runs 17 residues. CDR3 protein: CASSLAMGQPMNTEAFF. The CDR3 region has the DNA TGTGCCAGCAGCTTAGCGATGGGACAGCCCATGAACACTGAAGCTTTCTTT.

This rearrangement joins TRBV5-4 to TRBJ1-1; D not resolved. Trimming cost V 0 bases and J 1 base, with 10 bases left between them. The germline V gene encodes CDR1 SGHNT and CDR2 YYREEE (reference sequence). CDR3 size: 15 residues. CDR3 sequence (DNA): TGTGCCAGCAGCTTGGGGAGCCTAACGAACACTGAAGCTTTCTTT. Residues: CASSLGSLTNTEAFF.

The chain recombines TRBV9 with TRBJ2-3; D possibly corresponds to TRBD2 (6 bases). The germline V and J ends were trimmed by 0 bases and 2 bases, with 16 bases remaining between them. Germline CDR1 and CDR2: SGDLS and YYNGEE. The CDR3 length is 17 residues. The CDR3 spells CASSVGEREFPTDTQYF. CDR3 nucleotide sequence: TGTGCCAGCAGCGTAGGGGAACGGGAGTTCCCCACAGATACGCAGTATTTT.

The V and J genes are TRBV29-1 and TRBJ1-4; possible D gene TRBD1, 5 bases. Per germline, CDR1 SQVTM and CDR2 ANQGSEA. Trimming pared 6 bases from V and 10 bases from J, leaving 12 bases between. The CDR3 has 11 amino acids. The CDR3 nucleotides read TGCAGCGTCGTAGGGGATCGAAAACTGTTTTTT. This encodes CSVVGDRKLFF.

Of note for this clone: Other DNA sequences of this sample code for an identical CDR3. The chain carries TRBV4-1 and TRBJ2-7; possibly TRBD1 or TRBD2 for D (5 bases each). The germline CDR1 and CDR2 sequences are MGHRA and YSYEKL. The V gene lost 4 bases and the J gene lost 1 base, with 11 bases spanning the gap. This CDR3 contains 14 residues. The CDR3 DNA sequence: TGCGCCAGCAGCCCCCGGGGCGCTTCCTACGAGCAGTACTTC. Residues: CASSPRGASYEQYF.

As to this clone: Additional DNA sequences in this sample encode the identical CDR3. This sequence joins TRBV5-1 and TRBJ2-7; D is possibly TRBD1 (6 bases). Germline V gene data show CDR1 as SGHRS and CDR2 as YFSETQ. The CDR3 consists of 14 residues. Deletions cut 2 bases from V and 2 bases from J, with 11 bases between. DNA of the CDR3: TGCGCCAGCAGCTTAGAGGACAGAGCCTACGAGCAGTACTTC. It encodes CASSLEDRAYEQYF. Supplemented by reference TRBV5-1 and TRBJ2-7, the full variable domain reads KAGVTQTPRYLIKTRGQQVTLSCSPISGHRSVSWYQQTPGQGLQFLFEYFSETQRNKGNFPGRFSGRQFSNSRSEMNVSTLELGDSALYLCASSLEDRAYEQYFGPGTRLTVT.

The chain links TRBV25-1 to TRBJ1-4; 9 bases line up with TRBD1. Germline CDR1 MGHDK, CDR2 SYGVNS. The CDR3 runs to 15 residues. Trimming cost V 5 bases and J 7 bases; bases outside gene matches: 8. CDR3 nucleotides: TGTGCCAGCAGTAATAACAGGGGGCTTGTTGAAAAACTGTTTTTT. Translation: CASSNNRGLVEKLFF.

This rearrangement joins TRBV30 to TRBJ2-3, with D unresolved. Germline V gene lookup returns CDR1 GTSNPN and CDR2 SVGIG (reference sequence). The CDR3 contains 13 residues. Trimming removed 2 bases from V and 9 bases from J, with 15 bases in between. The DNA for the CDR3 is TGTGCCTGGAGTCCTTCTCCCGGCGGAACGCAGTATTTT. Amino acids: CAWSPSPGGTQYF. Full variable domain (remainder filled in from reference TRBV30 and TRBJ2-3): SQTIHQWPATLVQPVGSPLSLECTVEGTSNPNLYWYRQAAGRGLQLLFYSVGIGQISSEVPQNLSASRPQDRQFILSSKKLLLSDSGFYLCAWSPSPGGTQYFGPGTRLTVL.

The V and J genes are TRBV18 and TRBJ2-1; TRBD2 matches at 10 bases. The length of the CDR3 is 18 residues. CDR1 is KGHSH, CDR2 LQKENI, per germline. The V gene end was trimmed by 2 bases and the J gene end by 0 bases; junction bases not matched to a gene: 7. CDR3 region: CASSPSSGSPTSYNEQFF. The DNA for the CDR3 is TGTGCCAGCTCACCATCTAGCGGGAGTCCCACCTCCTACAATGAGCAGTTCTTC.

DNA of the CDR3: TGTGCCAGCACTCACGGGACCCCTGGCAATCAGCCCCAGCATTTT. This codes for CASTHGTPGNQPQHF. J is TRBJ1-5 and V is TRBV2; D may be TRBD1 (5 bases). Germline assignment: CDR1 SNHLY and CDR2 FYNNEI. This CDR3 comprises 15 residues. Trimming left V 7 bases short and J 2 bases short, with 15 bases between.

CDR3 sequence (DNA): TGTGCCAGCAGCTTAGTGTCAGGGCAATTTTCCACTGAAGCTTTCTTT. Its translation: CASSLVSGQFSTEAFF. The chain links TRBV7-2 to TRBJ1-1, with TRBD1 as a possible D gene (5 bases). V was clipped by 1 base and J by 4 bases, with 16 bases between them. CDR1 and CDR2 from the germline V gene are SGHTA and FQGNSA. This CDR3 is built from 16 residues.